The next 27 T cell receptor beta chains were all read from a single sample in a study of blood T cells in healthy people across ages. Together with a sample-barcoded 5' primer, a J-beta primer mix was included in a second PCR lasting about 6 to 11 cycles. TCRdb re-derived calls from the 5' RACE reads in MiXCR, one entry per CDR3 protein. The profile shows approximately 1.5 million distinct CDR3 sequences, 30% to 35% of them singletons. The sample taken for sequencing was blood. Receptor source: a woman in her 30s in good health.

The chain employs TRBV10-2 and TRBJ2-7; 8 bases line up with TRBD1. Germline CDR1 WSHSY, CDR2 SAAADI. This CDR3 comprises 16 residues. After removal of 8 bases from V and 3 bases from J, the junction contained 15 bases not matched to a gene. CDR3 sequence reads: CASGGYTGTGLYEQYF. The CDR3, as DNA: TGCGCCAGCGGGGGGTATACAGGGACAGGCCTCTACGAGCAGTACTTC.

In this sample, this clonotype turned up a few times. The J gene is TRBJ1-1, the V gene TRBV20-1, with D perhaps TRBD1 (5 bases). Per the germline V gene, CDR1 is DFQATT and CDR2 is SNEGSKA (reference sequence). This CDR3 has 12 residues. V lost 6 bases, J lost 1 base, and 9 bases lay in between. The DNA of the CDR3 is TGCAGTGCGGGGGGGGGGAACACTGAAGCTTTCTTT. This sequence encodes CSAGGGNTEAFF.

The chain joins TRBV12-3 or TRBV12-4 to TRBJ1-1; D unresolved. V was shortened by 4 bases and J by 11 bases, with 2 bases between the two germline ends. This CDR3 comprises 8 residues. The DNA of the CDR3 is TGTGCCAGCAGTTGGGCTTTCTTT. Amino acid sequence: CASSWAFF.

This clonotype was counted ten times or more. The chain recombines TRBV10-3 with TRBJ2-6; D perhaps matches TRBD2 (6 bases). The germline CDR1 and CDR2 sequences are ENHRY and SYGVKD. Between the trimmed V and J ends, which lost 10 bases and 0 bases, there was a span of 16 bases. The CDR3 is 16 residues long. As DNA, the CDR3 is TGTGCCACCACACCGGGAGCCGGCTCTGGGGCCAACGTCCTGACTTTC. It is translated as CATTPGAGSGANVLTF.

This clonotype was seen a handful of times. This rearrangement joins TRBV4-1 to TRBJ2-3; 12 bases align to TRBD2. The CDR3 totals 16 residues. V shed 4 bases and J 4 bases; nucleotides not matched to a gene: 6. Germline values: CDR1 MGHRA, CDR2 YSYEKL. Here the CDR3 reads CASSPSTSGGSDTQYF. As DNA, the CDR3 is TGCGCCAGCAGCCCCTCGACTAGCGGGGGTTCAGATACGCAGTATTTT.

This clonotype was counted a few times. The V and J genes are TRBV27 and TRBJ2-1, with TRBD2 matching over 11 bases. Germline V gives CDR1 MNHEY, CDR2 SMNVEV (reference sequence). V was clipped by 5 bases and J by 5 bases; unmatched bases: 14. The CDR3 totals 18 residues. The CDR3 protein is CASSVRLSGTSGNNEQFF. The CDR3 nucleotides read TGTGCCAGCAGTGTAAGACTATCCGGGACTAGCGGAAACAATGAGCAGTTCTTC.

The CDR3 loop reads CASSLELAGGPNLKETQYF. The CDR3, as DNA: TGTGCCAGCAGCTTAGAACTAGCGGGAGGGCCGAACCTCAAAGAGACCCAGTACTTC. The V call is TRBV7-2, the J call TRBJ2-5; 13 bases match TRBD2. The CDR3 runs to 19 residues. The ends lost 1 base at V and 3 bases at J; junction bases unmatched: 11. Germline CDR1 reads SGHTA; CDR2 reads FQGNSA. The whole variable domain, filled in from reference TRBV7-2 and TRBJ2-5, reads GAGVSQSPSNKVTEKGKDVELRCDPISGHTALYWYRQSLGQGLEFLIYFQGNSAPDKSGLPSDRFSAERTGGSVSTLTIQRTQQEDSAVYLCASSLELAGGPNLKETQYFGPGTRLLVL.

The gene calls are TRBV10-3 and TRBJ2-5; TRBD1 might be the D (6 bases). Germline values: CDR1 ENHRY, CDR2 SYGVKD. V lost 2 bases, J lost 1 base, and 14 bases lay in between. The CDR3 contains 16 residues. The CDR3 DNA follows: TGTGCCATCAGTGAGGCGAGAGGGGGACCCCAAGAGACCCAGTACTTC. Its protein is CAISEARGGPQETQYF.

The V gene is TRBV12-3 or TRBV12-4, the J gene TRBJ2-7; D perhaps matches TRBD1 (6 bases). V was cut by 5 bases and J by 4 bases, with 18 bases left in between. The CDR3 loop spans 15 amino acids. CDR3 residues: CASSITGPTLYEQYF. The CDR3 region has the DNA TGTGCCAGCAGTATAACAGGGCCAACCCTTTACGAGCAGTACTTC.

The V and J genes are TRBV20-1 and TRBJ1-1, with D unresolved. In germline, CDR1 is DFQATT, CDR2 SNEGSKA (reference sequence). The length of the CDR3 is 13 residues. V lost 3 bases to trimming and J lost 0 bases, with 8 bases between them. The CDR3: CSARWQMNTEAFF. CDR3 DNA: TGCAGTGCTAGGTGGCAGATGAACACTGAAGCTTTCTTT.

The rearrangement uses TRBV3-1 and TRBJ1-2, with D possibly being TRBD1 (5 bases). From germline, CDR1 is LGHDT and CDR2 YNNKEL (reference sequence). Between the trimmed V and J ends, which lost 0 bases and 7 bases, there was a span of 12 bases. CDR3 length equals 14 residues. CDR3 DNA sequence: TGTGCCAGCAGCCAAGACTGGACAAGGGGTGGCTACACCTTC. It encodes CASSQDWTRGGYTF.

In this sample, this clonotype turned up many times. The chain recombines TRBV20-1 with TRBJ1-1; no firm D call. Deletions cut 1 base from V and 5 bases from J, with 11 bases between. The CDR3 has 13 amino acids. Germline assignment: CDR1 DFQATT and CDR2 SNEGSKA (reference sequence). The CDR3 sequence: CSARVRGSTEAFF. CDR3 DNA sequence: TGCAGTGCTAGAGTGCGGGGTTCAACTGAAGCTTTCTTT.

In its sample, this clonotype was seen a few times. The chain joins TRBV29-1 to TRBJ2-1; unclear D gene. Germline CDR1 and CDR2: SQVTM and ANQGSEA. This CDR3 comprises 11 residues. The germline V and J ends were trimmed by 3 bases and 5 bases, with 5 bases remaining between them. CDR3 amino acids: CSVDGHNEQFF. As DNA, the CDR3 is TGCAGCGTTGATGGCCACAATGAGCAGTTCTTC.

This clonotype was counted only a few times. The chain is built from TRBV2 and TRBJ1-2, with TRBD1 matching over 11 bases. Germline trimming cut 11 bases from V and 6 bases from J; bases unmatched to any gene: 11. Germline V CDR1 and CDR2: SNHLY, FYNNEI. The CDR3 length is 14 residues. CDR3 bases: TGTGCCGATGAGTCGGACAGGGGGCAAGATGGCTACACCTTC. Protein product: CADESDRGQDGYTF.

V and J are TRBV5-1 and TRBJ2-1; D is uncertain. V gave up 6 bases and J gave up 0 bases, with 10 bases separating them. In germline, CDR1 is SGHRS, CDR2 YFSETQ. The CDR3 loop spans 14 amino acids. For the CDR3, the DNA is TGCGCCAGCAACGAGGCAAGCTCCTACAATGAGCAGTTCTTC. Translation gives CASNEASSYNEQFF.

There are a few counts of this clonotype. The chain employs TRBV4-2 and TRBJ2-2; D is unresolved. The CDR3 contains 14 residues. The germline V gene has CDR1 LGHNA and CDR2 YNFKEQ. With 0 bases removed from V and 5 bases from J, the gap between germline ends came to 7 bases. The CDR3 is CASSQEKGTGELFF. CDR3 DNA sequence: TGTGCCAGCAGCCAAGAGAAAGGGACCGGGGAGCTGTTTTTT.

The V and J genes are TRBV14 and TRBJ2-7, with TRBD2 identical over 7 bases. The CDR3 is 15 residues long. The V gene end was trimmed by 3 bases and the J gene end by 4 bases; junction bases not matched to a gene: 9. From germline, CDR1 is SGHDN and CDR2 FVKESK. CDR3 in DNA: TGTGCCAGCAGCCAGGAGACTAGCCGGGGATACGAGCAGTACTTC. Translation: CASSQETSRGYEQYF. Full variable domain (missing parts from reference TRBV14 and TRBJ2-7): EAGVTQFPSHSVIEKGQTVTLRCDPISGHDNLYWYRRVMGKEIKFLLHFVKESKQDESGMPNNRFLAERTGGTYSTLKVQPAELEDSGVYFCASSQETSRGYEQYFGPGTRLTVT.

The chain recombines TRBV19 with TRBJ2-6; 9 bases match TRBD2. V trimming: 7 bases; J trimming: 0 bases; junction bases outside the gene matches: 7. The CDR3 runs to 17 residues. The germline gives CDR1 LNHDA, CDR2 SQIVND (reference sequence). The CDR3 DNA is TGTGCCAGTACTCTGACTAGCGGCTACTCTGGGGCCAACGTCCTGACTTTC. It is translated as CASTLTSGYSGANVLTF.

A word on this clonotype: The junction and the germline gene differ at one end; a read error may be behind it. The gene calls are TRBV28 and TRBJ2-5; either TRBD1 or TRBD2 may supply D (6 bases each). Per the germline V gene, CDR1 is MDHEN and CDR2 is SYDVKM. This CDR3 contains 15 residues. CDR3 loop: CASRESSGARETRYF. DNA of the CDR3: TGTGCCAGCAGGGAGTCTTCGGGGGCGCGAGAGACCCGGTACTTC. Complete variable domain (other parts from reference TRBV28 and TRBJ2-5): DVKVTQSSRYLVKRTGEKVFLECVQDMDHENMFWYRQDPGLGLRLIYFSYDVKMKEKGDIPEGYSVSREKKERFSLILESASTNQTSMYLCASRESSGARETRYFGPGTRLLVL.

The chain employs TRBV7-9 and TRBJ2-2; D unclear. The CDR3 has 11 residues. Germline CDR1 reads SEHNR; CDR2 reads FQNEAQ (reference sequence). Between the trimmed V and J ends, which lost 8 bases and 4 bases, there was a span of 5 bases. The CDR3 loop reads CASVSTGELFF. CDR3 bases: TGTGCCAGCGTCAGCACCGGGGAGCTGTTTTTT.

The chain couples TRBV3-1 to TRBJ2-3; D gene uncertain. There are 15 residues in the CDR3. Per germline, CDR1 LGHDT and CDR2 YNNKEL (reference sequence). Trimming took off 2 bases at V and 3 bases at J, with 12 bases between the two ends. CDR3 amino acids: CASSQWVGSTDTQYF. Here the CDR3 DNA reads TGTGCCAGCAGCCAATGGGTCGGGTCAACAGATACGCAGTATTTT.

The chain joins TRBV29-1 to TRBJ2-3; 10 nucleotides align to TRBD1. The CDR3 covers 13 residues. Germline values: CDR1 SQVTM, CDR2 ANQGSEA. The ends lost 6 bases at V and 5 bases at J; junction bases unmatched: 5. Here the CDR3 DNA reads TGCAGCGTCGCAGACAGGGGGCAAGATACGCAGTATTTT. Its translation: CSVADRGQDTQYF.

This clonotype has a single count. The J gene is TRBJ2-3, the V gene TRBV5-1; D gene unclear. This CDR3 is built from 17 residues. Trimming shortened V by 0 bases and J by 2 bases, and 16 bases separated the two germline ends. CDR1 and CDR2 (germline): SGHRS, YFSETQ. CDR3 sequence: CASSLASLGRSTDTQYF. The CDR3 nucleotides are TGCGCCAGCAGCTTGGCCAGCCTGGGCCGGTCCACAGATACGCAGTATTTT.

The rearrangement joins TRBV4-2 to TRBJ1-1; D is uncertain. V lost 0 bases, J lost 2 bases, and 13 bases lay in between. This CDR3 contains 16 residues. Per the germline V gene, CDR1 is LGHNA and CDR2 is YNFKEQ. The CDR3 coding sequence is TGTGCCAGCAGCCAAGATCTAGGCATTAAAAACACTGAAGCTTTCTTT. Translating it yields CASSQDLGIKNTEAFF.

The chain is built from TRBV7-3 and TRBJ2-3; TRBD1 matches 7 bases. This CDR3 is built from 14 residues. The germline gives CDR1 SGHTA, CDR2 FQGTGA. The J segment lost 6 bases and the V segment lost 5 bases, leaving 8 bases of the junction unmatched. CDR3 amino acids: CASSLGQHSDTQYF. The CDR3 DNA is TGTGCCAGCAGCCTGGGACAGCACAGTGATACGCAGTATTTT.

The rearrangement joins TRBV18 to TRBJ2-7, with D possibly matching TRBD1 (5 bases). CDR1 and CDR2 from the germline V gene are KGHSH and LQKENI. The CDR3 is made up of 16 amino acids. The V end was cut by 0 bases, the J end by 5 bases, with 17 bases between. CDR3 nucleotide sequence: TGTGCCAGCTCACCACCGATCCAGGGAAGAATTAACGAGCAGTACTTC. Translation gives CASSPPIQGRINEQYF.

This clonotype appeared a few times. V gene TRBV3-1 combines with J gene TRBJ2-7, with TRBD2 identical over 10 bases. This CDR3 is built from 15 residues. V lost 1 base to trimming and J lost 6 bases; unmatched junction nucleotides: 6. Germline CDR1 is LGHDT and CDR2 is YNNKEL (reference sequence). DNA of the CDR3: TGTGCCAGCAGCCAAGGTGGACTAGCGGTTTTCGAGCAGTACTTC. Amino acid sequence: CASSQGGLAVFEQYF.